These 18 T cell receptor beta chains originate from one sample sequenced in a study of cytomegalovirus exposure and HLA in healthy donors. PCR was performed using 60 Vbeta and 13 Jbeta primers. Using immunoSEQ multiplex PCR, the repertoire was profiled, and TCRdb retains in-frame clones only, with some absent. The data show 96,000 or so clones, approximately 74% seen once. The specimen sequenced was PBMCs. These receptors originate from a female donor in good health and CMV-seropositive.

The rearrangement joins TRBV16 to TRBJ1-1, with D uncertain. The V gene lost 1 base and the J gene lost 5 bases, with 14 bases spanning the gap. The germline CDR1 and CDR2 sequences are KGHSY and FQNENV. The CDR3 length is 15 residues. CDR3 amino acids: CASSQYGVLGTEAFF. For the CDR3, the DNA is TGTGCCAGCAGCCAATACGGGGTGTTAGGAACTGAAGCTTTCTTT.

The chain carries TRBV7-3 and TRBJ1-2; weak D call: TRBD1 (5 bases). Germline values: CDR1 SGHTA, CDR2 FQGTGA. V dropped 5 bases and J dropped 5 bases, with 12 bases sitting between them. The CDR3 length is 13 residues. Here the CDR3 reads CASSPGGQYGYTF. For the CDR3, the DNA is TGTGCCAGCAGCCCCGGGGGTCAATATGGCTACACCTTC.

The V call is TRBV30, the J call TRBJ2-2; D unresolved. CDR3 size: 15 residues. V was shortened by 0 bases and J by 6 bases, with 14 bases between the two germline ends. Germline V gene lookup returns CDR1 GTSNPN and CDR2 SVGIG (reference sequence). The CDR3 sequence: CAWSVRGLEAGELFF. Here the CDR3 DNA reads TGTGCCTGGAGTGTACGTGGGCTTGAAGCCGGGGAGCTGTTTTTT.

The chain carries TRBV5-6 and TRBJ1-1, with 10 bases matching TRBD1. With V trimmed by 5 bases and J by 5 bases, 12 bases remained unmatched. CDR1 is SGHDT, CDR2 YYEEEE, per germline. The CDR3 covers 16 residues. CDR3 sequence: CASRQDRGLGGTEAFF. The CDR3 nucleotides read TGTGCCAGCAGACAAGACAGGGGGCTCGGGGGTACTGAAGCTTTCTTT.

The table lists this clone with a few counts. This chain links TRBV30 with TRBJ2-5, with 7 bases fitting TRBD1. V lost 1 base, J lost 13 bases, and 12 bases stayed unmatched. The germline V gene has CDR1 GTSNPN and CDR2 SVGIG (reference sequence). This CDR3 contains 13 residues. The CDR3 protein is CAWSAARGTVGYF. CDR3 coding DNA: TGTGCCTGGAGTGCAGCTAGGGGGACAGTGGGGTACTTC.

The genes are TRBV9 and TRBJ2-7; TRBD2 matches 11 bases. After removal of 2 bases from V and 5 bases from J, the junction contained 3 bases not matched to a gene. Germline assignment: CDR1 SGDLS and CDR2 YYNGEE. The CDR3 covers 14 residues. CDR3 bases: TGTGCCAGCAGCGTGCTAGCGGGAGGAGACGAGCAGTACTTC. Translation: CASSVLAGGDEQYF.

V and J are TRBV15 and TRBJ1-5; maybe TRBD1 (6 bases). Germline CDR1 and CDR2: LNHNV and YYDKDF (reference sequence). The germline V and J ends were trimmed by 0 bases and 7 bases, with 19 bases remaining between them. This CDR3 region has 17 residues. The chain's CDR3 is CATSREPDSLVGQPQHF. CDR3 nucleotide sequence: TGTGCCACCAGCAGAGAACCGGACAGTCTGGTCGGGCAGCCCCAGCATTTT.

This chain connects TRBV11-2 to TRBJ1-1; D may be TRBD1 (5 bases). In germline, CDR1 is SGHAT, CDR2 FQNNGV. The CDR3 contains 15 residues. Trimming took off 6 bases at V and 0 bases at J, with 14 bases between the two ends. CDR3 sequence (DNA): TGTGCCAGCAGTAGTGGGCCGGACATGAACACTGAAGCTTTCTTT. Its translation: CASSSGPDMNTEAFF.

The chain employs TRBV5-1 and TRBJ1-2; 12 bases map to TRBD1. From germline, CDR1 is SGHRS and CDR2 YFSETQ. The J segment lost 8 bases and the V segment lost 3 bases, leaving 5 bases of the junction unmatched. This CDR3 region has 14 residues. This chain's CDR3 is CASSWDRGPRGYTF. Here the CDR3 DNA reads TGCGCCAGCAGCTGGGACAGGGGGCCTCGAGGCTACACCTTC.

The chain uses TRBV10-2 and TRBJ1-1; D uncertain. The germline gives CDR1 WSHSY, CDR2 SAAADI. Trimming took off 0 bases at V and 3 bases at J, with 8 bases between the two ends. The CDR3 is 14 residues long. CDR3 nucleotide sequence: TGCGCCAGCAGTGAGTCGGCAGGCTACACTGAAGCTTTCTTT. Its translation: CASSESAGYTEAFF.

This clone has a handful of counts. The rearrangement links TRBV7-2 to TRBJ1-4; the D is unclear. The CDR3 extends over 14 amino acids. Looked up from germline, CDR1 is SGHTA and CDR2 is FQGNSA. Trimming removed 0 bases from V and 5 bases from J, with 7 bases in between. CDR3 region: CASSLARSNEKLFF. CDR3 DNA: TGTGCCAGCAGCTTAGCCAGGTCCAATGAAAAACTGTTTTTT.

The CDR3 here is CASHFTGMNYEQYF. The CDR3 DNA is TGTGCCAGTCATTTTACAGGGATGAATTACGAGCAGTACTTC. This chain links TRBV6-6 with TRBJ2-7; perhaps TRBD1 as D (6 bases). V lost 9 bases and J lost 4, with 19 bases in between. The CDR3 spans 14 residues. The germline gives CDR1 MNHNY, CDR2 SVGAGI (reference sequence).

This chain joins TRBV4-2 and TRBJ2-2; tentative D call: TRBD2 (7 bases). The CDR3 length is 16 residues. The V gene's germline CDR1 is LGHNA and CDR2 YNFKEQ. Trimming removed 0 bases at V and 3 bases at J, with 11 bases between. CDR3 DNA sequence: TGTGCCAGCAGCCAAGATGGGGGGGCAGACACCGGGGAGCTGTTTTTT. It specifies CASSQDGGADTGELFF.

The chain combines TRBV19 with TRBJ1-1, with a possible D match to TRBD1 (5 bases). The V and J ends lost 10 bases and 1 base respectively, with 13 bases between them. This CDR3 is built from 13 residues. CDR1 is LNHDA and CDR2 is SQIVND in the germline V gene (reference sequence). The CDR3 spells CATQGWRNTEAFF. CDR3 nucleotide sequence: TGTGCCACCCAGGGATGGAGGAACACTGAAGCTTTCTTT.

The CDR3 DNA follows: TGCGCCAGCACCGAACGGACAACCTCCTACGAGCAGTACTTC. Its translation: CASTERTTSYEQYF. The chain links TRBV10-1 to TRBJ2-7; D might be TRBD1 (5 bases). CDR3 size: 14 residues. The V end lost 7 bases, the J end lost 0 bases, and 13 bases lay between the germline ends. Germline values: CDR1 WNHNN, CDR2 SYGVQD (reference sequence).

This chain links TRBV5-8 with TRBJ2-7, with unresolved D. Germline V gene sequence: CDR1 SGHTS, CDR2 YDEGEE. The CDR3 covers 12 residues. V dropped 2 bases and J dropped 3 bases, with 6 bases sitting between them. The CDR3 DNA reads TGTGCCAGCAGCTTAAACAGCTACGAGCAGTACTTC. It yields the protein CASSLNSYEQYF.

This clone came up a few times. V is TRBV6-1 and J is TRBJ1-1; D unclear. With 3 bases removed from V and 3 bases from J, the gap between germline ends came to 8 bases. This CDR3 is built from 13 residues. Germline loops: CDR1 MNHNS, CDR2 SASEGT. CDR3 DNA: TGTGCCAGCAGTGATACGGCGGACACTGAAGCTTTCTTT. It encodes CASSDTADTEAFF.

The rearrangement links TRBV30 to TRBJ1-3; no firm D call. V shed 0 bases and J shed 1 base, with 10 bases lying between them. Germline V gene lookup returns CDR1 GTSNPN and CDR2 SVGIG (reference sequence). CDR3 size: 15 residues. CDR3 bases: TGTGCCTGGAGTGTATCAACGGGGTCTGGAAACACCATATATTTT. It encodes CAWSVSTGSGNTIYF.